This paragraph covers one TCR beta chain sequence. The data derive from a study of shared clonotypes between healthy human individuals. Study information: A few men and a couple of women, aged 18 to 49, were donors. There were three CD4 naive, three CD4 memory, two CD8 naive and one CD8 memory plates per donor.

CDR3 length equals 17 residues. CDR1 and CDR2 from the germline V gene are SGHRS and YFSETQ. V shed 0 bases and J shed 1 base, with 16 bases lying between them. The authors' processing: Sequence data from immunoSEQ were junction-only and lacked quality scores; consequently, filtering differed. Data came from immunoSEQ multiplex PCR; TCRdb stores just in-frame clones and leaves some out. V and J calls and clone size are given by that table; D and trimming were obtained from the DNA. The table has 700,000 or so clones, 60% to 80% seen once. This chain links TRBV5-1 with TRBJ1-1; D may be TRBD1 (6 bases). This clonotype was obtained from a woman aged 25 to 39 in good health. Sequencing was done on a sample of memory CD4+ T cells sorted from blood. Subset denoted: CD45RA-negative fraction. CDR3 region: CASSLGRTDLRNTEAFF. CDR3 nucleotide sequence: TGCGCCAGCAGCTTGGGACGGACAGACCTAAGGAACACTGAAGCTTTCTTT.